A single sample is the source of the 25 T cell receptor beta chains below, sequenced in a study of beta chain features in type 1 diabetes. cDNA synthesis used the whole RNA isolate, giving expressed TCRB sequences. Only in-frame clones appear in the TCRdb table, and some are missing; sequencing was by immunoSEQ multiplex PCR. This table has some 900,000 clones, 15% to 20% appearing once. Sequencing was performed on naive CD4+ T cells from blood. These receptors all come from a woman younger than 30 in good health.

This chain connects TRBV18 to TRBJ2-7; 9 bases align to TRBD1. The germline gives CDR1 KGHSH, CDR2 LQKENI. V lost 4 bases and J lost 5; bases outside the gene matches: 6. This CDR3 has 14 residues. Here the CDR3 DNA reads TGTGCCAGCTCACGACAGGGGGAGTCCAACGAGCAGTACTTC. Protein product: CASSRQGESNEQYF. Looking up the rest from reference TRBV18 and TRBJ2-7 gives the full variable domain: NAGVMQNPRHLVRRRGQEARLRCSPMKGHSHVYWYRQLPEEGLKFMVYLQKENIIDESGMPKERFSAEFPKEGPSILRIQQVVRGDSAAYFCASSRQGESNEQYFGPGTRLTVT.

This sequence joins TRBV7-6 and TRBJ2-1; 7 bases map to TRBD2. Unmatched junction bases numbered 9, after V lost 1 base and J lost 0 bases. CDR1 and CDR2 from the germline V gene are SGHVS and FNYEAQ. The CDR3 is made up of 18 amino acids. CDR3 protein: CASSLGPSRGSSYNEQFF. Written as DNA, the CDR3 is TGTGCCAGCAGCTTAGGGCCTTCTCGCGGGAGCTCCTACAATGAGCAGTTCTTC.

V usage is TRBV4-2 and J usage is TRBJ2-3, with a tentative D call TRBD1 (5 bases). This CDR3 region has 17 residues. Trimming stripped 0 bases from V and 7 bases from J, with 20 bases between. Germline V gene sequence: CDR1 LGHNA, CDR2 YNFKEQ. CDR3 DNA sequence: TGTGCCAGCAGCCAAGATCAGGCAGGGTCTCGTGCAAATACGCAGTATTTT. Its protein product is CASSQDQAGSRANTQYF.

This chain connects TRBV5-4 to TRBJ1-1; D perhaps matches TRBD1 (6 bases). The germline V gene has CDR1 SGHNT and CDR2 YYREEE (reference sequence). V gave up 3 bases and J gave up 1 base, with 16 bases separating them. The CDR3 contains 16 residues. CDR3 amino acids: CASSYGQQPQNTEAFF. In DNA form, the CDR3 reads TGTGCCAGCAGCTACGGACAGCAACCTCAGAACACTGAAGCTTTCTTT.

The J gene is TRBJ2-4, the V gene TRBV18; 8 nucleotides agree with TRBD2. CDR3 length: 14 amino acids. The germline CDR1 and CDR2 sequences are KGHSH and LQKENI. Trimming took 0 bases from V and 13 from J; bases not matched to a gene: 8. The CDR3 region is CASSPPSGGQGQYF. DNA of the CDR3: TGTGCCAGCTCACCACCGTCGGGAGGGCAGGGCCAGTACTTC.

This chain connects TRBV7-2 to TRBJ2-5; the D is unclear. Germline CDR1 is SGHTA and CDR2 is FQGNSA. The CDR3 is 13 residues long. With 4 bases removed from V and 1 base from J, the gap between germline ends came to 7 bases. The CDR3 loop is CASSSWLQETQYF. The CDR3 region has the DNA TGTGCCAGCAGCTCATGGCTCCAAGAGACCCAGTACTTC. Filled out from reference TRBV7-2 and TRBJ2-5, the complete variable domain reads GAGVSQSPSNKVTEKGKDVELRCDPISGHTALYWYRQSLGQGLEFLIYFQGNSAPDKSGLPSDRFSAERTGGSVSTLTIQRTQQEDSAVYLCASSSWLQETQYFGPGTRLLVL.

This clone occurred a few times. The CDR3 DNA is TGTGCCAGCAGCGTGGACAGGGGTGGCCATCAGCCCCAGCATTTT. Its protein is CASSVDRGGHQPQHF. The chain links TRBV6-1 to TRBJ1-5; TRBD1 matches at 9 bases. After removal of 6 bases from V and 5 bases from J, the junction contained 8 bases not matched to a gene. The CDR3 is 15 residues long. Germline CDR1 is MNHNS and CDR2 is SASEGT.

The chain is built from TRBV18 and TRBJ2-5, with TRBD2 matching over 9 bases. The V and J ends lost 0 bases and 2 bases, in that order; junction bases with no gene match: 13. Per germline, CDR1 KGHSH and CDR2 LQKENI. The CDR3 totals 19 residues. CDR3 residues: CASSPPYPISGSPQETQYF. Here the CDR3 DNA reads TGTGCCAGCTCACCACCGTATCCGATTAGCGGGAGCCCACAAGAGACCCAGTACTTC.

The V call is TRBV5-1, the J call TRBJ2-1; tentative D call: TRBD2 (5 bases). This CDR3 is built from 15 residues. The germline V gene encodes CDR1 SGHRS and CDR2 YFSETQ. The V end was cut by 2 bases, the J end by 1 base, with 10 bases between. This CDR3 is CASSFGIPSYNEQFF. For the CDR3, the DNA is TGCGCCAGCAGCTTCGGGATTCCATCCTACAATGAGCAGTTCTTC.

The rearrangement uses TRBV9 and TRBJ2-1; tentatively, D is TRBD2 (6 bases). The CDR3 extends over 15 amino acids. The germline CDR1 and CDR2 sequences are SGDLS and YYNGEE. The V gene lost 0 bases and the J gene lost 4 bases, with 11 bases spanning the gap. Here the CDR3 reads CASSVAPSEYNEQFF. CDR3 in DNA: TGTGCCAGCAGCGTAGCCCCTAGCGAGTACAATGAGCAGTTCTTC.

This clone was counted once. The chain recombines TRBV18 with TRBJ2-3, with D possibly being TRBD2 (6 bases). The germline CDR1 and CDR2 sequences are KGHSH and LQKENI. With 1 base removed from V and 4 bases from J, the gap between germline ends came to 15 bases. The CDR3 sequence is 16 residues long. CDR3 nucleotides: TGTGCCAGCTCACCACAAAAGGGAGGTGGAGCAGATACGCAGTATTTT. Translated, it gives CASSPQKGGGADTQYF.

This chain joins TRBV21-1 and TRBJ1-5. TRBV21-1 represents a pseudogene. CDR3 length: 16 amino acids. The CDR3 sequence is CASSNPRDRNLQPQHF. In nucleotides, the CDR3 is TGTGCCAGCAGCAACCCGCGGGACCGGAACCTTCAGCCCCAGCATTTT.

The V gene is TRBV9, the J gene TRBJ2-3, with D unclear. V gave up 0 bases and J gave up 1 base, with 6 bases separating them. The CDR3 spans 14 residues. The germline gives CDR1 SGDLS, CDR2 YYNGEE. CDR3 sequence reads: CASSVARGTDTQYF. In DNA form, the CDR3 reads TGTGCCAGCAGCGTAGCTAGGGGCACAGATACGCAGTATTTT.

This clone was counted a few times. The gene calls are TRBV5-5 and TRBJ1-5; the D gene is possibly TRBD1 (5 bases). The CDR3 spans 17 residues. CDR1 is SGHKS and CDR2 is YYEKEE in the germline V gene (reference sequence). V was cut by 3 bases and J by 0 bases, with 16 bases left in between. The CDR3 coding sequence is TGTGCCAGCAGCTCCGTCGACAGAGTTTTTAGCAATCAGCCCCAGCATTTT. Amino acids: CASSSVDRVFSNQPQHF.

This clone was detected only a few times. J is TRBJ2-1 and V is TRBV7-2, with TRBD2 matching 8 bases. CDR1 and CDR2 (germline): SGHTA, FQGNSA. This CDR3 contains 17 residues. The V and J ends lost 0 bases and 7 bases, in that order; junction bases with no gene match: 11. The CDR3 DNA reads TGTGCCAGCAGCTTAGCCAACAGGAGGGGCGGGAGGAATGAGCAGTTCTTC. Translating it yields CASSLANRRGGRNEQFF. The whole variable domain, remainder taken from reference TRBV7-2 and TRBJ2-1, is GAGVSQSPSNKVTEKGKDVELRCDPISGHTALYWYRQSLGQGLEFLIYFQGNSAPDKSGLPSDRFSAERTGGSVSTLTIQRTQQEDSAVYLCASSLANRRGGRNEQFFGPGTRLTVL.

The rearrangement uses TRBV7-9 and TRBJ2-2; D uncertain. This CDR3 region has 15 residues. CDR1 is SEHNR and CDR2 is FQNEAQ in the germline V gene (reference sequence). V was trimmed by 3 bases and J by 1 base, leaving 9 bases between them. Here the CDR3 reads CASSFLWGNTGELFF. CDR3 coding DNA: TGTGCCAGCAGCTTTCTCTGGGGGAACACCGGGGAGCTGTTTTTT.

The rearrangement uses TRBV7-9 and TRBJ2-1, with 9 nucleotides matching TRBD2. Germline V gene sequence: CDR1 SEHNR, CDR2 FQNEAQ (reference sequence). The CDR3 has 15 amino acids. The trim removed 2 bases at V and 6 bases at J, leaving 5 bases unmatched. CDR3 sequence reads: CASSLISGRGNEQFF. The CDR3 DNA reads TGTGCCAGCAGCTTAATTAGCGGGAGAGGCAATGAGCAGTTCTTC. Supplemented by reference TRBV7-9 and TRBJ2-1, the full variable domain reads DTGVSQNPRHKITKRGQNVTFRCDPISEHNRLYWYRQTLGQGPEFLTYFQNEAQLEKSRLLSDRFSAERPKGSFSTLEIQRTEQGDSAMYLCASSLISGRGNEQFFGPGTRLTVL.

This clone was counted between two and nine times. The chain joins TRBV18 to TRBJ2-7; tentatively, D is TRBD1 or TRBD2 (5 bases each). The V end lost 0 bases, the J end lost 5 bases, and 11 bases lay between the germline ends. The germline V gene has CDR1 KGHSH and CDR2 LQKENI. The CDR3 runs to 14 residues. The CDR3 protein is CASSPPKGTHEQYF. CDR3 DNA sequence: TGTGCCAGCTCACCACCGAAGGGGACGCACGAGCAGTACTTC.

The chain recombines TRBV25-1 with TRBJ2-1; tentative D call: TRBD2 (5 bases). The CDR3 consists of 16 residues. Germline CDR1 is MGHDK and CDR2 is SYGVNS. V lost 2 bases and J lost 1, with 12 bases in between. The DNA for the CDR3 is TGTGCCAGCAGTGAACTAGATGCGGGTTCCTACAATGAGCAGTTCTTC. Amino acid sequence: CASSELDAGSYNEQFF.

The chain employs TRBV4-3 and TRBJ2-2; possibly TRBD1 for D (5 bases). CDR1 is LGHNA, CDR2 YSLEER, per germline. This CDR3 is 17 amino acids long. The V end was cut by 2 bases, the J end by 2 bases, with 15 bases between. The CDR3 sequence: CASSQRPEGVNTGELFF. Written as DNA, the CDR3 is TGCGCCAGCAGCCAACGCCCAGAAGGGGTTAACACCGGGGAGCTGTTTTTT.

The chain uses TRBV28 and TRBJ2-1, with D possibly called TRBD1 or TRBD2 (5 bases each). CDR3 length: 14 residues. Germline CDR1 reads MDHEN; CDR2 reads SYDVKM. The V end lost 7 bases, the J end lost 4 bases, and 14 bases lay between the germline ends. The CDR3 protein is CASTFRGRYNEQFF. DNA for the CDR3: TGTGCCAGCACGTTCCGGGGCAGATACAATGAGCAGTTCTTC.

V gene TRBV10-3 combines with J gene TRBJ2-3; 10 bases are shared with TRBD2. Looked up from germline, CDR1 is ENHRY and CDR2 is SYGVKD. There are 16 residues in the CDR3. V lost 0 bases, J lost 4 bases, and 4 bases stayed unmatched. CDR3 protein: CAISESLAGRPDTQYF. The CDR3 bases are TGTGCCATCAGTGAGTCACTAGCGGGAAGGCCAGATACGCAGTATTTT.

This clone was recorded a few times. The V gene is TRBV7-6, the J gene TRBJ2-7; TRBD2 aligns across 13 bases. The CDR3 is 20 amino acids. Germline assignment: CDR1 SGHVS and CDR2 FNYEAQ. J was trimmed by 2 bases and V by 2 bases; bases with no gene match: 15. CDR3 region: CASSLSPPGLAGFIPYEQYF. CDR3 sequence (DNA): TGTGCCAGCAGCTTAAGTCCCCCGGGACTAGCGGGGTTTATTCCCTACGAGCAGTACTTC. Filled out from reference TRBV7-6 and TRBJ2-7, the complete variable domain reads GAGVSQSPRYKVTKRGQDVALRCDPISGHVSLYWYRQALGQGPEFLTYFNYEAQQDKSGLPNDRFSAERPEGSISTLTIQRTEQRDSAMYRCASSLSPPGLAGFIPYEQYFGPGTRLTVT.

The V call is TRBV19, the J call TRBJ2-1; no reliable D call. CDR1 is LNHDA and CDR2 is SQIVND in the germline V gene (reference sequence). This CDR3 has 16 amino acids. V lost 3 bases and J 0 bases, leaving 12 bases between the germline ends. The CDR3 DNA is TGTGCCAGTAGTATGGGCATCCCCTTCTCCTACAATGAGCAGTTCTTC. Its protein product is CASSMGIPFSYNEQFF.

This chain joins TRBV9 and TRBJ2-1, with a tentative D call TRBD2 (5 bases). The V gene's germline CDR1 is SGDLS and CDR2 YYNGEE. The CDR3 has 14 amino acids. The V end lost 0 bases, the J end lost 14 bases, and 18 bases lay between the germline ends. Here the CDR3 DNA reads TGTGCCAGCAGCGTAGGCCCGTCGGGGTCGAGCAAGTTCTTC. Its protein product is CASSVGPSGSSKFF.